The entry that follows covers one T cell receptor (beta chain) sequence. The antigen it binds to is not known. The source of the sample is a study of CXCR3-negative and CXCR3-positive naive CD8 T cells (dated by TCRdb to about 2019). With respect to the entire study: In total, 120 million to 150 million TRB reads were obtained, which works out to roughly 1.5 +/- 0.3 million reads per library. The diversity and physicochemical repertoire analyses included 11 donors pooled from two independent experiments. The TRBV-TRBJ cluster analysis covered naive subsets from a handful of donors and memory cells from 3 donors.

The CDR3, cysteine through phenylalanine, is 13 amino acids long. Only the protein is on record. From a lookup of the germline V gene, CDR1 and CDR2 are SGHTA and FQGTGA. For each CD8+ T cell subset, flow sorting was done in triplicate, and some 300,000 cells per subset went directly into RLT lysis buffer. To exclude memory contaminants, naive CD8+ T cells were stringently defined as CD45RO-CCR7+CD27+CD95-. Peripheral blood mononuclear cells were isolated from buffy coats by standard density gradient centrifugation. Naive CXCR3-negative and CXCR3-positive CD8+ T cells were flow-sorted using a FACSAria III. Total RNA was extracted from sorted cells using an RNeasy Mini Kit. Sequenced on a NextSeq 550. The Human TCR Profiling Kit (MiLaboratory) was used to prepare UMI-labeled 5' RACE TRB cDNA libraries. The full amount of extracted RNA was used for cDNA synthesis, and the full amount of resulting cDNA was used for PCR amplification. The libraries were made side by side, with each library going through the same number of PCR cycles. The published analysis was carried out like this. About 53,000 +/- 9,400 unique UMI-labeled TRB cDNA molecules per library were extracted with MIGEC and MiXCR, with at least two reads per UMI required. On average, each library contained 40,000 +/- 10,000 functional in-frame TRB CDR3 nucleotide clonotypes without stop codons. After downsampling to 5000 UMI-labeled TRB molecules per sample, diversity metrics, including normalized Shannon-Wiener and Chao1, were computed in VDJtools. VDJtools was used to calculate clonotype-size-weighted physicochemical properties of the central five CDR3 residues, namely interaction energy, strength, volume and Kidera factor 4. The reads were reprocessed in TCRdb, with one entry per CDR3 protein sequence and no accompanying DNA. V and J calls and clone size were set by TCRdb, not the authors. This sample's table has entries for tens of thousands of distinct CDR3 sequences. The ten biggest clones cover approximately 0.53% of the sample.

The paper as a whole reports these results and caveats: Because surface CD5, which has been linked to self-reactivity in mice, was comparable between naive subsets, TCR interaction strength was also inferred from TRB CDR3 physicochemical properties. Compared with CXCR3-negative naive cells, CXCR3-positive naive cells had TRB CDR3s with higher hydrophobicity (lower Kidera factor 4), lower energy, and higher strength and volume indices. Freshly isolated PBMCs were used for most assays because CXCR3 expression went down partially after cryopreservation. Similar TRBV-TRBJ usage was shown by naive CXCR3-negative and CXCR3-positive cells from the same donor, whereas distinct patterns were shown by memory cells. Comparably high repertoire diversity was found in both naive subsets, whereas much lower repertoire diversity was found in memory CD8+ T cells.

This chain is built from TRBV7-3 and TRBJ2-2. The clonotype comes from a human donor in good health. Some clones in this sample may be carry-over from other donors' samples. Sequenced: naive CXCR3+ CD8+ T cells from blood. The cell subset or site label, read with the paper, signifies: CD45RO-CCR7+CD27+CD95- naive CD8+ T cells expressing CXCR3 (TNR3+). The CDR3 reads CASSHGSAGELFF.